These 32 T cell receptor beta chains were sequenced from one sample in a study of blood T cell repertoires in COVID-19. Profiled with immunoSEQ multiplex PCR; TCRdb holds only in-frame clones, not every one. The top ten clones hold around 7.9% of a sample with roughly 500,000 clones, about nine tenths of them seen once. Sequencing input: PBMCs or T cells enriched from blood (not recorded which). Receptor source: a woman aged 55-69 years who had recovered from COVID-19.

J is TRBJ1-5 and V is TRBV4-1, with 7 bases that match TRBD1. The ends lost 0 bases at V and 11 bases at J; junction bases unmatched: 10. Per germline, CDR1 MGHRA and CDR2 YSYEKL. This CDR3 contains 15 residues. The CDR3 loop reads CASSQETGAYSAQHF. CDR3 bases: TGCGCCAGCAGCCAAGAAACAGGGGCCTATTCGGCCCAGCATTTT.

The rearrangement uses TRBV20-1 and TRBJ2-1; TRBD2 matches 7 bases. CDR1 and CDR2 (germline): DFQATT, SNEGSKA (reference sequence). V lost 2 bases, J lost 15 bases, and 4 bases stayed unmatched. The CDR3 runs to 10 residues. CDR3 nucleotide sequence: TGCAGTGCTAGACGGGGGGTCCTGTTCTTC. This gives the protein CSARRGVLFF.

The gene calls are TRBV11-3 and TRBJ2-6, with D possibly matching TRBD2 (6 bases). The CDR3 is 20 residues long. The germline gives CDR1 SGHNT, CDR2 YENEEA. The V end was cut by 4 bases, the J end by 0 bases, with 22 bases between. For the CDR3, the DNA is TGTGCCAGCAGCTCCCCCGGGGGAAGGAAACCCTACTCTGGGGCCAACGTCCTGACTTTC. Its protein is CASSSPGGRKPYSGANVLTF.

V usage is TRBV7-6 and J usage is TRBJ1-2, with a weak D call TRBD1 (5 bases). The CDR3 is 13 residues long. Trimming pared 0 bases from V and 4 bases from J, leaving 6 bases between. Germline assignment: CDR1 SGHVS and CDR2 FNYEAQ. The CDR3 region has the DNA TGTGCCAGCAGCTTAGCGGGGGGCTATGGCTACACCTTC. Its translation is CASSLAGGYGYTF. Combining the CDR3 with reference TRBV7-6 and TRBJ1-2 gives the whole variable domain GAGVSQSPRYKVTKRGQDVALRCDPISGHVSLYWYRQALGQGPEFLTYFNYEAQQDKSGLPNDRFSAERPEGSISTLTIQRTEQRDSAMYRCASSLAGGYGYTFGSGTRLTVV.

As DNA, the CDR3 is TGCGCCAGCAGTCAAGGCCACGGGACACGGAACACTGAAGCTTTCTTT. It codes for CASSQGHGTRNTEAFF. The chain is built from TRBV23-1 and TRBJ1-1; D is possibly TRBD1 (6 bases). TRBV23-1 has ORF status, its function being uncertain. This CDR3 contains 16 residues. With 2 bases removed from V and 1 base from J, the gap between germline ends came to 14 bases.

This chain links TRBV6-6 with TRBJ2-7; D perhaps matches TRBD2 (6 bases). Between the trimmed V and J ends, which lost 0 bases and 4 bases, there was a span of 10 bases. This CDR3 is 14 amino acids long. From germline, CDR1 is MNHNY and CDR2 SVGAGI (reference sequence). CDR3 region: CASSYSCGDYEQYV. The CDR3 DNA reads TGTGCCAGCAGTTACTCTTGCGGGGATTACGAGCAGTACGTC.

The rearrangement links TRBV5-6 to TRBJ2-7, with D tentatively TRBD2 (5 bases). The CDR3 is 12 residues long. CDR1 is SGHDT and CDR2 is YYEEEE in the germline V gene. With 4 bases removed from V and 2 bases from J, the gap between germline ends came to 7 bases. CDR3 sequence: CASSPSPYEQYV. The CDR3 DNA reads as TGTGCCAGCAGCCCTAGCCCCTACGAGCAGTACGTC.

J is TRBJ1-1 and V is TRBV2; D gene ambiguous. Germline lookup yields CDR1 SNHLY and CDR2 FYNNEI. The CDR3 consists of 10 residues. V was cut by 6 bases and J by 8 bases, with 7 bases left in between. The CDR3 sequence: CASSPFEAFF. CDR3 DNA sequence: TGTGCCAGCAGCCCATTCGAAGCTTTCTTT. The full variable domain, with the rest looked up from reference TRBV2 and TRBJ1-1, is EPEVTQTPSHQVTQMGQEVILRCVPISNHLYFYWYRQILGQKVEFLVSFYNNEISEKSEIFDDQFSVERPDGSNFTLKIRSTKLEDSAMYFCASSPFEAFFGQGTRLTVV.

The J gene is TRBJ1-1, the V gene TRBV6-1; 9 bases are a match to TRBD1. The CDR3 spans 13 residues. Germline-derived CDR1 and CDR2 are MNHNS and SASEGT. Losses at the gene ends were 2 bases for V and 7 bases for J; bases not matched to a gene: 2. The CDR3 loop reads CASSERQGVEAFF. CDR3 nucleotides: TGTGCCAGCAGTGAAAGACAGGGGGTTGAAGCTTTCTTT.

This clone appeared a few times. The CDR3 is CASSQGTGDSYEQYF. CDR3 coding DNA: TGCGCCAGCAGCCAAGGGACAGGGGATTCATACGAGCAGTACTTC. V and J are TRBV4-1 and TRBJ2-7; 9 nucleotides agree with TRBD1. Germline trimming cut 1 base from V and 4 bases from J; bases unmatched to any gene: 5. The CDR3 spans 15 residues. CDR1 and CDR2 from the germline V gene are MGHRA and YSYEKL.

The rearrangement joins TRBV9 to TRBJ2-3, with D unresolved. The length of the CDR3 is 14 residues. Trimming pared 4 bases from V and 2 bases from J, leaving 11 bases between. From germline, CDR1 is SGDLS and CDR2 YYNGEE. The CDR3 bases are TGTGCCAGCAGCTCCAGGTTCCCCACAGATACGCAGTATTTT. This sequence encodes CASSSRFPTDTQYF.

The rearrangement joins TRBV27 to TRBJ1-1; no clear D. Trimming pared 0 bases from V and 5 bases from J, leaving 10 bases between. Germline loops: CDR1 MNHEY, CDR2 SMNVEV (reference sequence). CDR3 length: 14 residues. CDR3 sequence: CASSLSAGWTEAFF. The CDR3, as DNA: TGTGCCAGCAGTTTATCGGCGGGATGGACTGAAGCTTTCTTT.

The V and J genes are TRBV12-5 and TRBJ1-4, with 7 bases identical to TRBD1. Germline values: CDR1 LGHNT, CDR2 FRNRAP. Trimming removed 2 bases from V and 3 bases from J; junction bases left unmatched: 3. This CDR3 is 15 amino acids long. As DNA, the CDR3 is TGTGCTAGTGGTTTGTGGCAGGGGGCTAATGAAAAACTGTTTTTT. Translation: CASGLWQGANEKLFF. The whole variable domain, remainder taken from reference TRBV12-5 and TRBJ1-4, is DARVTQTPRHKVTEMGQEVTMRCQPILGHNTVFWYRQTMMQGLELLAYFRNRAPLDDSGMPKDRFSAEMPDATLATLKIQPSEPRDSAVYFCASGLWQGANEKLFFGSGTQLSVL.

The chain joins TRBV4-1 to TRBJ1-2; 8 bases are a match to TRBD1. The ends lost 3 bases at V and 5 bases at J; junction bases unmatched: 8. The CDR3 loop spans 15 amino acids. Germline lookup yields CDR1 MGHRA and CDR2 YSYEKL. CDR3 coding DNA: TGCGCCAGCAGCCACCCTACCGGGACAGGATATGGCTACACCTTC. Its translation: CASSHPTGTGYGYTF.

The rearrangement uses TRBV5-4 and TRBJ2-5; 8 nucleotides match TRBD2. Trimming took 4 bases from V and 2 from J; bases not matched to a gene: 7. Germline V gives CDR1 SGHNT, CDR2 YYREEE (reference sequence). The CDR3 runs to 15 residues. CDR3 nucleotides: TGTGCCAGCAGCACCAGACTAGCGCCTCAAGAGACCCAGTACTTC. Amino acid sequence: CASSTRLAPQETQYF. The whole variable domain, remainder taken from reference TRBV5-4 and TRBJ2-5, is ETGVTQSPTHLIKTRGQQVTLRCSSQSGHNTVSWYQQALGQGPQFIFQYYREEENGRGNFPPRFSGLQFPNYSSELNVNALELDDSALYLCASSTRLAPQETQYFGPGTRLLVL.

J is TRBJ1-2 and V is TRBV2; the D gene is possibly TRBD1 (5 bases). The V gene's germline CDR1 is SNHLY and CDR2 FYNNEI. V lost 3 bases and J lost 4, with 6 bases in between. This CDR3 is 12 amino acids long. The CDR3 region is CASSEGLYGYTF. CDR3 DNA sequence: TGTGCCAGCAGTGAGGGACTCTATGGCTACACCTTC.

The chain uses TRBV2 and TRBJ1-5, with 8 nucleotides matching TRBD1. The CDR3 consists of 16 residues. J gave up 7 bases and V 0 bases, and 8 bases lay outside the gene matches. CDR1 and CDR2 from the germline V gene are SNHLY and FYNNEI. DNA for the CDR3: TGTGCCAGCAGTGAAGCACGGACAGGGAACGGACAGCCCCAGCATTTT. Protein: CASSEARTGNGQPQHF.

The V call is TRBV7-2, the J call TRBJ2-1, with 7 bases lining up with TRBD2. Germline V lookup: CDR1 SGHTA, CDR2 FQGNSA. V shed 3 bases and J 2 bases; nucleotides not matched to a gene: 10. CDR3 length: 17 residues. The CDR3 nucleotides read TGTGCCAGCAGCTTTCCAGCACGTGGGGGGGCCTACAATGAGCAGTTCTTC. Translation gives CASSFPARGGAYNEQFF.

This rearrangement joins TRBV5-1 to TRBJ2-1, with D unclear. Germline values: CDR1 SGHRS, CDR2 YFSETQ. Trimming removed 5 bases from V and 3 bases from J, with 18 bases in between. CDR3 length: 16 residues. The CDR3, as DNA: TGCGCCAGCAGTCGTCAGACTTCTTTAGACTACAATGAGCAGTTCTTC. The encoded protein is CASSRQTSLDYNEQFF.

The chain links TRBV5-4 to TRBJ1-1, with D possibly matching TRBD1 (6 bases). Trimming left V 6 bases short and J 3 bases short, with 18 bases between. CDR1 is SGHNT, CDR2 YYREEE, per germline (reference sequence). The CDR3 is made up of 15 amino acids. The CDR3 spells CASIGTRGADTEAFF. CDR3 nucleotides: TGTGCCAGCATCGGGACAAGGGGAGCAGACACTGAAGCTTTCTTT.

The rearrangement joins TRBV27 to TRBJ1-1; D gene unclear. This CDR3 spans 15 amino acids. The germline V gene has CDR1 MNHEY and CDR2 SMNVEV (reference sequence). With 6 bases removed from V and 4 bases from J, the gap between germline ends came to 18 bases. The chain's CDR3 is CASSRGSYGSTEAFF. In DNA form, the CDR3 reads TGTGCCAGCAGCCGAGGTTCCTACGGGTCCACTGAAGCTTTCTTT.

The V call is TRBV19, the J call TRBJ2-3, with D maybe TRBD1 (6 bases). Germline V lookup: CDR1 LNHDA, CDR2 SQIVND (reference sequence). The CDR3 extends over 11 amino acids. The ends were cut back, 7 bases at V and 6 bases at J, with 8 bases in the middle. The CDR3 bases are TGTGCCAGTATGAGGGGGGATACGCAGTATTTT. Translated, it gives CASMRGDTQYF.

This clone appeared many times. This rearrangement joins TRBV5-1 to TRBJ2-3, with D possibly matching TRBD1 (5 bases). The germline V gene has CDR1 SGHRS and CDR2 YFSETQ. This CDR3 is built from 16 residues. V was pared by 4 bases and J by 3 bases, with 18 bases between. CDR3 region: CASSENWAGKTDTQYF. The CDR3 DNA is TGCGCCAGCAGCGAAAATTGGGCAGGGAAGACAGATACGCAGTATTTT.

The J gene is TRBJ2-7, the V gene TRBV7-9; no reliable D call. V was trimmed by 1 base and J by 5 bases, leaving 6 bases between them. The CDR3 covers 12 residues. Germline values: CDR1 SEHNR, CDR2 FQNEAQ (reference sequence). DNA for the CDR3: TGTGCCAGCAGCTTAGACTTCCACGAGCAGTACTTC. Its protein product is CASSLDFHEQYF. Supplemented by reference TRBV7-9 and TRBJ2-7, the full variable domain reads DTGVSQNPRHKITKRGQNVTFRCDPISEHNRLYWYRQTLGQGPEFLTYFQNEAQLEKSRLLSDRFSAERPKGSFSTLEIQRTEQGDSAMYLCASSLDFHEQYFGPGTRLTVT.

With regard to this clone: The junction and the germline gene differ at one end; a read error may be behind it. This rearrangement joins TRBV2 to TRBJ2-7, with 8 nucleotides matching TRBD2. The CDR3 is 11 residues long. The germline V gene has CDR1 SNHLY and CDR2 FYNNEI. In nucleotides, the CDR3 is TGTGCCAGCAGTGAAGACGGGAGGGGAAACTTC. This encodes CASSEDGRGNF.

The gene calls are TRBV5-6 and TRBJ1-2; D is possibly TRBD1 (5 bases). V was clipped by 2 bases and J by 4 bases, with 12 bases between them. Germline values: CDR1 SGHDT, CDR2 YYEEEE. The CDR3 loop spans 14 amino acids. CDR3: CASSLQESGYGYTF. In DNA, the CDR3 is TGTGCCAGCAGCTTACAGGAATCGGGCTATGGCTACACCTTC.

The chain carries TRBV13 and TRBJ2-3, with D unresolved. Trimming left V 4 bases short and J 1 base short, with 6 bases between. Germline V gives CDR1 PRHDT, CDR2 FYEKMQ (reference sequence). The CDR3 length is 13 residues. This CDR3 reads CASSSFRTDTQYF. Written as DNA, the CDR3 is TGTGCCAGCAGCTCTTTCCGCACAGATACGCAGTATTTT.

The rearrangement joins TRBV5-6 to TRBJ2-1, with 12 bases that match TRBD1. In germline, CDR1 is SGHDT, CDR2 YYEEEE. V gave up 2 bases and J gave up 4 bases; unmatched junction bases: 4. This CDR3 contains 16 residues. For the CDR3, the DNA is TGTGCCAGCAGCTTCCAGGGACAGGGGGCATACAATGAGCAGTTCTTC. Encoded protein: CASSFQGQGAYNEQFF. The entire variable domain, with the rest obtained from reference TRBV5-6 and TRBJ2-1, is as follows: DAGVTQSPTHLIKTRGQQVTLRCSPKSGHDTVSWYQQALGQGPQFIFQYYEEEERQRGNFPDRFSGHQFPNYSSELNVNALLLGDSALYLCASSFQGQGAYNEQFFGPGTRLTVL.

In its sample, this clone was seen once. The V and J genes are TRBV29-1 and TRBJ2-3; D possibly corresponds to TRBD1 (6 bases). The CDR3 has 14 amino acids. Trimming pared 5 bases from V and 4 bases from J, leaving 16 bases between. From germline, CDR1 is SQVTM and CDR2 ANQGSEA. Here the CDR3 DNA reads TGCAGCGTTCGTAGGACCAGGGGCCCAGATACGCAGTATTTT. Translated: CSVRRTRGPDTQYF.

The chain uses TRBV5-1 and TRBJ1-1, with D perhaps TRBD1 (5 bases). Trimming pared 3 bases from V and 4 bases from J, leaving 13 bases between. CDR1 SGHRS and CDR2 YFSETQ come from the germline V gene. The CDR3 totals 14 residues. DNA of the CDR3: TGCGCCAGCAGCTGGGGGGAATTGAGCACTGAAGCTTTCTTT. This gives the protein CASSWGELSTEAFF.

This chain joins TRBV11-3 and TRBJ2-1, with TRBD1 identical over 9 bases. The trim removed 1 base at V and 7 bases at J, leaving 5 bases unmatched. CDR1 is SGHNT and CDR2 is YENEEA in the germline V gene. The CDR3 runs 15 residues. As DNA, the CDR3 is TGTGCCAGCAGCTTAGGGGGGACAGGGATTAATGAGCAGTTCTTC. Its translation: CASSLGGTGINEQFF.

The chain carries TRBV11-3 and TRBJ2-1; D is possibly TRBD1 (6 bases). The CDR3 sequence is 19 residues long. The V end lost 7 bases, the J end lost 1 base, and 26 bases lay between the germline ends. Germline V CDR1 and CDR2: SGHNT, YENEEA. CDR3 amino acids: CASTPGTRGTIPSYNEQFF. The CDR3, as DNA: TGTGCCAGCACGCCAGGGACGAGGGGGACCATACCTTCCTACAATGAGCAGTTCTTC.